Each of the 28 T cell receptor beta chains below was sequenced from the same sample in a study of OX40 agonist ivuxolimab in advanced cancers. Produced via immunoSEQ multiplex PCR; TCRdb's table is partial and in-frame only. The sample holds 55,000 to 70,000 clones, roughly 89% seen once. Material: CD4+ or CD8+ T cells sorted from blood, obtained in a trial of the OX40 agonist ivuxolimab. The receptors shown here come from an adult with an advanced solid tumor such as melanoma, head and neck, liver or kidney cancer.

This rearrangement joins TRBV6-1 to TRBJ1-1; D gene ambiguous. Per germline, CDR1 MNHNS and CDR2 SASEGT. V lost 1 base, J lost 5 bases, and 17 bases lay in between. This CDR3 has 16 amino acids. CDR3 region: CASSEGQYRRVTEAFF. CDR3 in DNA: TGTGCCAGCAGTGAAGGGCAGTATCGAAGGGTTACTGAAGCTTTCTTT.

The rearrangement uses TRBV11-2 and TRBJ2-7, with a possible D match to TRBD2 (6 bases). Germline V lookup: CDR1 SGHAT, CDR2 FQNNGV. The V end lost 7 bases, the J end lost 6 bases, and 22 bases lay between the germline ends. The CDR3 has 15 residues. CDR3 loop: CASTLSSAVRGEQYF. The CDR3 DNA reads TGTGCCAGCACCCTCTCTAGCGCGGTTCGTGGCGAGCAGTACTTC.

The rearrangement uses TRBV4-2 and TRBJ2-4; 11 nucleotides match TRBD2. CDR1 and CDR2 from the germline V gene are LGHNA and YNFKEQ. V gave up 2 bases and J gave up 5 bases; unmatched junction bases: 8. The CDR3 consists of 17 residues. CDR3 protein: CASSQTGSSGGQNIQYF. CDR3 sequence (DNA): TGTGCCAGCAGCCAAACGGGTTCTAGCGGGGGGCAAAACATTCAGTACTTC.

The CDR3 DNA reads TGTGCCAGCAGTCCCCAGGACGGACCCGTCGGGGAGCTGTTTTTT. This sequence encodes CASSPQDGPVGELFF. V usage is TRBV6-5 and J usage is TRBJ2-2; D is undetermined. Trimming took off 5 bases at V and 7 bases at J, with 17 bases between the two ends. The CDR3 extends over 15 amino acids. CDR1 MNHEY and CDR2 SVGAGI come from the germline V gene.

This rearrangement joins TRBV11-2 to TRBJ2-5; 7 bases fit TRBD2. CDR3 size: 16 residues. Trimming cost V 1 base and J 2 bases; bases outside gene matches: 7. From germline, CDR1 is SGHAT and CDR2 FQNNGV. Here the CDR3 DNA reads TGTGCCAGCAGCTTAGGTTCATGGGGGGGACAAGAGACCCAGTACTTC. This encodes CASSLGSWGGQETQYF.

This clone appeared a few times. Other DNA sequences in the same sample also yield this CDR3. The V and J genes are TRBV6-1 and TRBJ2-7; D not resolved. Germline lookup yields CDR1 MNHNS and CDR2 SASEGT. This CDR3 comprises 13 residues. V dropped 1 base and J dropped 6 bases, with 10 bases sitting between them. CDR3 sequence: CASSEGGGREQYF. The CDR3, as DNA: TGTGCCAGCAGTGAAGGCGGTGGGCGCGAGCAGTACTTC.

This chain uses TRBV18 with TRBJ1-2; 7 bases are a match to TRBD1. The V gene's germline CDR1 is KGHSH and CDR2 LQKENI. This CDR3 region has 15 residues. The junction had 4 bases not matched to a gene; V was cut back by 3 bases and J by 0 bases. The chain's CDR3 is CASSPGQVANYGYTF. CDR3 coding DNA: TGTGCCAGCTCACCTGGACAGGTAGCTAACTATGGCTACACCTTC.

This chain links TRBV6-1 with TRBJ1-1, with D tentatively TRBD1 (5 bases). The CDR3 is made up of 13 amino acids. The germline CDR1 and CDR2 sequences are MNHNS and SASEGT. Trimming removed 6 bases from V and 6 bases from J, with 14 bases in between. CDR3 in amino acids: CASSADFRAEAFF. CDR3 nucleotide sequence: TGTGCCAGCAGCGCGGACTTCAGGGCTGAAGCTTTCTTT.

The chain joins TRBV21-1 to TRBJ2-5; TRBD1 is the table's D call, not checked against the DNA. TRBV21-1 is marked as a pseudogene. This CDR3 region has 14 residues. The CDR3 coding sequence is TGTGCCAGCAGCAAAGGGGGTGCCGACAGGAGGATTTACTTC. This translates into CASSKGGADRRIYF.

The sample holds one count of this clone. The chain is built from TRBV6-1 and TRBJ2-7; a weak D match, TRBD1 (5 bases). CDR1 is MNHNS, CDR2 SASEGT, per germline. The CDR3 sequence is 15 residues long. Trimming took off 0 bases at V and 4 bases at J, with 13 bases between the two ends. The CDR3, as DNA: TGTGCCAGCAGTGAAGCGGCCAGGGCCACTTACGAGCAGTACTTC. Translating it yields CASSEAARATYEQYF.

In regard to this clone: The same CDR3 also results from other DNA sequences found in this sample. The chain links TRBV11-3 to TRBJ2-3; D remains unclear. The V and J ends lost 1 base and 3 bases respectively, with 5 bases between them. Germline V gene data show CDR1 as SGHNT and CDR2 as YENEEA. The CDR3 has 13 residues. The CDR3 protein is CASSLGPTDTQYF. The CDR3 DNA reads TGTGCCAGCAGCTTAGGACCAACAGATACGCAGTATTTT.

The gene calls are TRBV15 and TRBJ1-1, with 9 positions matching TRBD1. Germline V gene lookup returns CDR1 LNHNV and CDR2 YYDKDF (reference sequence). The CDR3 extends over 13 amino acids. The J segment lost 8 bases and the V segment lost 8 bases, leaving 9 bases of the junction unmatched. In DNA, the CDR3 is TGTGCCACCCTCCTAACGGACAGGGGCGAAGCTTTCTTT. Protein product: CATLLTDRGEAFF. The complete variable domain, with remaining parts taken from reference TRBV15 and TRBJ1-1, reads DAMVIQNPRYQVTQFGKPVTLSCSQTLNHNVMYWYQQKSSQAPKLLFHYYDKDFNNEADTPDNFQSRRPNTSFCFLDIRSPGLGDTAMYLCATLLTDRGEAFFGQGTRLTVV.

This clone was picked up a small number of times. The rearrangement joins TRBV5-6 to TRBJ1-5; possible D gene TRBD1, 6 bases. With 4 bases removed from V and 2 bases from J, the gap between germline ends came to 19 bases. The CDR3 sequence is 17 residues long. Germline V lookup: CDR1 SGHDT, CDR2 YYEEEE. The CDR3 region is CASSHTGGRGGNQPQHF. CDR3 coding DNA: TGTGCCAGCAGCCACACGGGGGGGCGCGGTGGCAATCAGCCCCAGCATTTT.

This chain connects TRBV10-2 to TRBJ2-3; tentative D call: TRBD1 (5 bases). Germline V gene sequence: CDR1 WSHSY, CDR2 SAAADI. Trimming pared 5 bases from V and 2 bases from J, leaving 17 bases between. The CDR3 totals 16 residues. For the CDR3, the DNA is TGCGCCAGCAGTAGTGGGGCCCCGGCCGACACAGATACGCAGTATTTT. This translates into CASSSGAPADTDTQYF.

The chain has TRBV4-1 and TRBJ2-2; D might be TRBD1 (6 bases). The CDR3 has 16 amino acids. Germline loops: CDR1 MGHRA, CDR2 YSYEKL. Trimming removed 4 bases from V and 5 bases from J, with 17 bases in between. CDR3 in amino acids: CASSLPRGAGTGELFF. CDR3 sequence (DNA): TGCGCCAGCAGCCTTCCCAGGGGCGCAGGGACCGGGGAGCTGTTTTTT.

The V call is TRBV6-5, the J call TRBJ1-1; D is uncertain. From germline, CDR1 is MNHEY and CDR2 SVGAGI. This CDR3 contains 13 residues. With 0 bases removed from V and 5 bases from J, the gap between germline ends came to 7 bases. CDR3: CASSYSPKTEAFF. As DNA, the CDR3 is TGTGCCAGCAGTTACTCGCCTAAGACTGAAGCTTTCTTT.

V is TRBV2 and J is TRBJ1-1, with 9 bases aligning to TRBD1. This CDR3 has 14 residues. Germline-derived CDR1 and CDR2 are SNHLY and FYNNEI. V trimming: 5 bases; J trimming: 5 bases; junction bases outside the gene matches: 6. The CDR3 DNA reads TGTGCCAGCAGTTACAGGGGGCGGGGGACTGAAGCTTTCTTT. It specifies CASSYRGRGTEAFF.

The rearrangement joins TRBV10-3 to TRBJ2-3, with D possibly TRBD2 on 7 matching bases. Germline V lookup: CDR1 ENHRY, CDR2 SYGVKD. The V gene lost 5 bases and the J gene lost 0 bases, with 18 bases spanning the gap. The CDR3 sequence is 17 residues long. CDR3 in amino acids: CAISQGGGGTSTDTQYF. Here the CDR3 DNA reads TGTGCCATCAGTCAGGGCGGGGGCGGAACTAGCACAGATACGCAGTATTTT.

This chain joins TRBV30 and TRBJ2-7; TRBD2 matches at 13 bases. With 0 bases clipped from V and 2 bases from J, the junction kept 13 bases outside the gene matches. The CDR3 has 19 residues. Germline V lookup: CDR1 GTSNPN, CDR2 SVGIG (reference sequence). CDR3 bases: TGTGCCTGGAGTGTACCCCCGGGACTAGCGGGGTCTATGACCTACGAGCAGTACTTC. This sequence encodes CAWSVPPGLAGSMTYEQYF.

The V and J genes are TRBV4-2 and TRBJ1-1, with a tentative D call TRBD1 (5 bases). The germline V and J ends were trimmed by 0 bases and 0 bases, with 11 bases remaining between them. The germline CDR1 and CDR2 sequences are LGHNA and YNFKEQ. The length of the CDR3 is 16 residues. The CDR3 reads CASSQDLGAMNTEAFF. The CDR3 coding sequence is TGTGCCAGCAGCCAAGATCTTGGGGCGATGAACACTGAAGCTTTCTTT.

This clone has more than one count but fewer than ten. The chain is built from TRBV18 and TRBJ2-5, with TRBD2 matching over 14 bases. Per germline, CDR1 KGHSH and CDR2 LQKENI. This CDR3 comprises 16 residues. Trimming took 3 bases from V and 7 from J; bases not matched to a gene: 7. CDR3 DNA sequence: TGTGCCAGCTCACCCGCGACTAGCGGGGGGGTAGGGACCCAGTACTTC. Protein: CASSPATSGGVGTQYF.

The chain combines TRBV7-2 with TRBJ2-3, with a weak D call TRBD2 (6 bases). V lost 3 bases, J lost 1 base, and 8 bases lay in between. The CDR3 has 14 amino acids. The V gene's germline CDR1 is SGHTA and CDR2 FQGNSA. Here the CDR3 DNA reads TGTGCCAGCAGCTTGGAGGGGCGCACAGATACGCAGTATTTT. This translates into CASSLEGRTDTQYF. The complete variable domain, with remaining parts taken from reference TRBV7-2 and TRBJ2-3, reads GAGVSQSPSNKVTEKGKDVELRCDPISGHTALYWYRQSLGQGLEFLIYFQGNSAPDKSGLPSDRFSAERTGGSVSTLTIQRTQQEDSAVYLCASSLEGRTDTQYFGPGTRLTVL.

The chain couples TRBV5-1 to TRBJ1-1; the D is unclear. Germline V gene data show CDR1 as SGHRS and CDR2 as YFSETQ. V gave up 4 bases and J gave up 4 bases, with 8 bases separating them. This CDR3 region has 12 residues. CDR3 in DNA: TGCGCCAGCAGCAGGGAGGGCACTGAAGCTTTCTTT. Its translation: CASSREGTEAFF.

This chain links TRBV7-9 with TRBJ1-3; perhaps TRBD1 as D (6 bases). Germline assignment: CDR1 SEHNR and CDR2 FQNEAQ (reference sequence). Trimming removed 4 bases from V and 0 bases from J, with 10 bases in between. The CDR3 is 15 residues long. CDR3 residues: CASSWGRISGNTIYF. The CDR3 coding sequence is TGTGCCAGCAGCTGGGGGCGGATCTCTGGAAACACCATATATTTT.

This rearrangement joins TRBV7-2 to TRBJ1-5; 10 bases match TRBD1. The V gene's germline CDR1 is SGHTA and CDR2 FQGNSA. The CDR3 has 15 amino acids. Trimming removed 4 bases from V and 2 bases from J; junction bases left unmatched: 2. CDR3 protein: CASSWGTGGNQPQHF. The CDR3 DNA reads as TGTGCCAGCAGCTGGGGGACAGGGGGCAATCAGCCCCAGCATTTT.

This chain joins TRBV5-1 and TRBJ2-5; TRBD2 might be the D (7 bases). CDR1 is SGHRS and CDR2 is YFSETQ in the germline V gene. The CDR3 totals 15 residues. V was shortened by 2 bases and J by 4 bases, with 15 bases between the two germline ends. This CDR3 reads CASSLINREGETQYF. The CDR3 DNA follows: TGCGCCAGCAGCTTAATAAACAGGGAGGGAGAGACCCAGTACTTC.

The CDR3: CASSRRTPVSYEQYF. CDR3 nucleotide sequence: TGCGCCAGCAGTCGCCGGACCCCGGTCTCCTACGAGCAGTACTTC. The chain has TRBV23-1 and TRBJ2-7; D unclear. TRBV23-1 is noted as an ORF with a role that remains uncertain. Trimming shortened V by 4 bases and J by 0 bases, and 13 bases separated the two germline ends. The CDR3 is made up of 15 amino acids.

The CDR3 DNA is TGCGCCAGCAGCCCAACCTGGTCTCAGTTTATGAACACTGAAGCTTTCTTT. Protein sequence: CASSPTWSQFMNTEAFF. The V gene is TRBV5-1, the J gene TRBJ1-1; D gene unclear. Germline V lookup: CDR1 SGHRS, CDR2 YFSETQ. The CDR3 is 17 residues long. Trimming removed 4 bases from V and 0 bases from J, with 19 bases in between.